Each of the 11 T cell receptor beta chains below was sequenced from the same sample in a study of cytomegalovirus exposure and HLA in healthy donors. The PCR used 60 Vbeta and 13 Jbeta primers. Sequencing used immunoSEQ multiplex PCR; TCRdb keeps in-frame clones, though not all of them. The profile shows 200,000 to 250,000 clones, over 65% of them singletons. Sequenced input: PBMCs. The receptors shown here come from a human donor in good health.

The genes are TRBV25-1 and TRBJ2-1; D is unresolved. Trimming stripped 1 base from V and 7 bases from J, with 14 bases between. CDR1 MGHDK and CDR2 SYGVNS come from the germline V gene. CDR3 length: 15 amino acids. The chain's CDR3 is CASSESSSGKNEQFF. The CDR3 bases are TGTGCCAGCAGTGAATCGTCTAGTGGTAAGAATGAGCAGTTCTTC.

The rearrangement links TRBV7-9 to TRBJ2-7, with 8 bases identical to TRBD1. Germline loops: CDR1 SEHNR, CDR2 FQNEAQ (reference sequence). The length of the CDR3 is 14 residues. After removal of 5 bases from V and 7 bases from J, the junction contained 10 bases not matched to a gene. CDR3 sequence reads: CASSTDRGSLEQYF. In nucleotides, the CDR3 is TGTGCCAGCAGCACTGACAGGGGCAGTCTTGAGCAGTACTTC.

The V and J genes are TRBV6-6 and TRBJ1-3, with 8 positions matching TRBD1. CDR1 is MNHNY and CDR2 is SVGAGI in the germline V gene (reference sequence). The CDR3 totals 16 residues. Unmatched junction bases numbered 9, after V lost 7 bases and J lost 1 base. The CDR3 protein is CASTSRGLRSGNTIYF. CDR3 coding DNA: TGTGCCAGCACTAGCAGGGGGCTACGTTCTGGAAACACCATATATTTT.

The chain has TRBV21-1 and TRBJ1-1. TRBV21-1 is a pseudogene. The CDR3 is made up of 13 amino acids. CDR3 residues: CASSKEEGTEAFF. CDR3 nucleotides: TGTGCCAGCAGCAAAGAGGAGGGCACTGAAGCTTTCTTT.

The gene calls are TRBV5-1 and TRBJ1-2; D gene uncertain. Germline CDR1 reads SGHRS; CDR2 reads YFSETQ. The CDR3 contains 14 residues. The germline V and J ends were trimmed by 1 base and 8 bases, with 15 bases remaining between them. Written as DNA, the CDR3 is TGCGCCAGCAGCTTGAGTGCCCACCAGGTGGGCTACACCTTC. Translation gives CASSLSAHQVGYTF.

This chain uses TRBV14 with TRBJ1-2, with a possible D match to TRBD1 (6 bases). The CDR3 runs 17 residues. The germline CDR1 and CDR2 sequences are SGHDN and FVKESK. The germline V and J ends were trimmed by 2 bases and 5 bases, with 21 bases remaining between them. DNA for the CDR3: TGTGCCAGCAGCCAAATCTCCCGAGGACAGAGCCATTATGGCTACACCTTC. Encoded protein: CASSQISRGQSHYGYTF.

This clone was recorded a few times. The gene calls are TRBV6-5 and TRBJ2-1; TRBD2 agrees at 14 bases. This CDR3 is 15 amino acids long. CDR1 MNHEY and CDR2 SVGAGI come from the germline V gene. V shed 5 bases, J shed 6 bases, and the junction held 3 bases outside the gene matches. CDR3 sequence: CASSPTSGRGNEQFF. DNA for the CDR3: TGTGCCAGCAGTCCGACTAGCGGGAGGGGCAATGAGCAGTTCTTC.

V and J are TRBV5-1 and TRBJ1-1; tentative D call: TRBD1 (5 bases). The CDR3 is made up of 15 amino acids. Looked up from germline, CDR1 is SGHRS and CDR2 is YFSETQ. Trimming took off 1 base at V and 1 base at J, with 11 bases between the two ends. The CDR3 region has the DNA TGCGCCAGCAGCTTGTCCCTGACAGCGAACACTGAAGCTTTCTTT. As protein: CASSLSLTANTEAFF. Together with reference TRBV5-1 and TRBJ1-1, the CDR3 gives the full variable domain: KAGVTQTPRYLIKTRGQQVTLSCSPISGHRSVSWYQQTPGQGLQFLFEYFSETQRNKGNFPGRFSGRQFSNSRSEMNVSTLELGDSALYLCASSLSLTANTEAFFGQGTRLTVV.

This clone has a single count. This chain links TRBV28 with TRBJ2-3, with D perhaps matching TRBD2 (6 bases). The CDR3 extends over 13 amino acids. V was cut by 6 bases and J by 6 bases, with 13 bases left in between. Looked up from germline, CDR1 is MDHEN and CDR2 is SYDVKM. CDR3 sequence (DNA): TGTGCCAGCAGCCGCCCGACTAGTGATACGCAGTATTTT. It is translated as CASSRPTSDTQYF.

A few counts support this clone. The chain uses TRBV6-1 and TRBJ2-1, with D possibly matching TRBD2 (5 bases). Trimming cost V 4 bases and J 2 bases, with 18 bases left between them. The CDR3 loop spans 17 amino acids. From germline, CDR1 is MNHNS and CDR2 SASEGT. CDR3 sequence (DNA): TGTGCCAGCAGTGTTTTGAGGGCCCAATTCGCCTACAATGAGCAGTTCTTC. Amino acid sequence: CASSVLRAQFAYNEQFF.

The chain links TRBV6-6 to TRBJ2-6; D unclear. CDR1 is MNHNY, CDR2 SVGAGI, per germline (reference sequence). V lost 6 bases and J 2 bases, leaving 11 bases between the germline ends. The CDR3 consists of 15 residues. CDR3 in amino acids: CASSLQVAGANVLTF. For the CDR3, the DNA is TGTGCCAGCAGCCTTCAGGTGGCTGGGGCCAACGTCCTGACTTTC.